The present T cell receptor beta chain was sequenced within a study of response to subunit inactivated influenza vaccine. The V end lost 1 base, the J end lost 3 bases, and 8 bases lay between the germline ends. Germline CDR1 MGHDK, CDR2 SYGVNS. The CDR3 has 14 residues. Study outcomes and limitations: Authors suggested each seasonal influenza vaccination recruits few new T cells.

Points on this clonotype: Its antigen is not identified.

TCRdb redid the calling of the RT-PCR reads with MiXCR, one entry per CDR3 protein. The profile shows 800,000 or so distinct CDR3 sequences, around 20% of them singletons. This receptor was taken from a middle-aged man who received an inactivated influenza vaccine. The input for sequencing was PBMCs from blood, taken 5 days after vaccination. This chain links TRBV25-1 with TRBJ2-3, with D unresolved. This chain's CDR3 is CASSESDMTDTQYF. The CDR3 region has the DNA TGTGCCAGCAGTGAATCTGACATGACAGATACGCAGTATTTT.